This record covers a single TCR beta chain. Its antigen remains unknown. This record belongs to a study of cytomegalovirus exposure and HLA in healthy donors. On the study more broadly: Among several hundred genotyped donors, around 80% fell in the Caucasian-associated ancestry cluster. Study-level results: Later on, an analysis tied some 17,000 TCR beta sequences to HLA alleles at 0.05 false discovery rate. Fewer N-insertions than the approximately 610-donor mean were reportedly shown by an Asian-associated ancestry cluster in a later analysis.

Unmatched junction bases numbered 8, after V lost 5 bases and J lost 7 bases. CDR3 length: 16 residues. Germline CDR1 and CDR2: SGHTA and FQGNSA. Both 60 Vbeta primers and 13 Jbeta primers went into the PCR. Repertoires were generated with immunoSEQ multiplex PCR, while TCRdb's copy carries only in-frame clones and drops some. The repertoire has 65,000 to 95,000 clones, roughly 73% of them found once; the top ten carry roughly 2.6%. The genes are TRBV7-2 and TRBJ2-1; 13 bases are a match to TRBD2. The receptor was derived from a male donor in good health and CMV-seropositive. Sequencing used PBMCs. The CDR3 nucleotides are TGTGCCAGCAGCCTAGAACCGGGACTAGCGGGAAATGAGCAGTTCTTC. The encoded protein is CASSLEPGLAGNEQFF.